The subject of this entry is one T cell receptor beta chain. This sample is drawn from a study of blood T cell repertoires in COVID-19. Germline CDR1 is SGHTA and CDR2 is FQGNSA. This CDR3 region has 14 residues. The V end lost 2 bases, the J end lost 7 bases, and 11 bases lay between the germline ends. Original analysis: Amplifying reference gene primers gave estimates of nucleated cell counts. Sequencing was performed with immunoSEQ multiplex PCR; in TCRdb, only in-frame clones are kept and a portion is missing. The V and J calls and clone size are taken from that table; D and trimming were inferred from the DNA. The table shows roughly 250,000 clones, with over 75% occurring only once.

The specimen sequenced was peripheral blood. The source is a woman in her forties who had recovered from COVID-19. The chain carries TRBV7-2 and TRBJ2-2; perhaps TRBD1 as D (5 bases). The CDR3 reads CASSLNSQGGELFF. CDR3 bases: TGTGCCAGCAGCTTAAATAGCCAGGGCGGGGAGCTGTTTTTT. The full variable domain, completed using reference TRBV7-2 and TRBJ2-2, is GAGVSQSPSNKVTEKGKDVELRCDPISGHTALYWYRQSLGQGLEFLIYFQGNSAPDKSGLPSDRFSAERTGGSVSTLTIQRTQQEDSAVYLCASSLNSQGGELFFGEGSRLTVL.